The table lists the clone carrying this T cell receptor beta chain with a few counts. These data come from a study of blood T cell repertoires in COVID-19. Across the whole study: Sources were T cells, B-cell-depleted T cells, or PBMCs; the material itself was cDNA or gDNA.

Per germline, CDR1 SGHRS and CDR2 YFSETQ. V dropped 4 bases and J dropped 6 bases, with 14 bases sitting between them. CDR3 length: 15 residues. Source study methods: Scientists estimated how many nucleated cells there were by amplifying reference gene primers. Sequencing used immunoSEQ multiplex PCR; TCRdb keeps in-frame clones, though not all of them. The DNA was the basis for D and trimming; V, J and clone size are from that table. This sample has tens of thousands of clones, with around 83% found just once. Sequenced sample: peripheral blood. The receptor was derived from a man over 45 with active COVID-19. This sequence joins TRBV5-1 and TRBJ1-6, with a tentative D call TRBD1 (5 bases). In DNA, the CDR3 is TGCGCCAGCAGCGTGGACACGCTTTTTAATTCACCCCTCCACTTT. Residues: CASSVDTLFNSPLHF.